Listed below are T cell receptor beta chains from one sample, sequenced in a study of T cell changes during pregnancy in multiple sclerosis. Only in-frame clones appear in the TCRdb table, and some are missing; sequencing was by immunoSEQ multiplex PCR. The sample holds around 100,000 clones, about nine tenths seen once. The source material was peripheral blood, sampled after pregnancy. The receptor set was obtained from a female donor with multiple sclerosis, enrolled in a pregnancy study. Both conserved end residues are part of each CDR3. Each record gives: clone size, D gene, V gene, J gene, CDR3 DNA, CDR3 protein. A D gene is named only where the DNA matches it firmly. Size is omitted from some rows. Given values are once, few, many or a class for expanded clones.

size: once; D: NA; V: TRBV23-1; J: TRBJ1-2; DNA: TGCGCCAGCAGTCAACGAGGGTCTGGGCCAGTAGCTAACTATGGCTACACCTTC; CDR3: CASSQRGSGPVANYGYTF
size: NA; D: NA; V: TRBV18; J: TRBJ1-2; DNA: TGTGCCAGCTCTACAAATAACTATGGCTACACCTTC; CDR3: CASSTNNYGYTF
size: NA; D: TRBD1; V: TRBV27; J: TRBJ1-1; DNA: TGTGCCAGCAGTATAAACACAGGGGGCGGTGTGAACACTGAAGCTTTCTTT; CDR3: CASSINTGGGVNTEAFF
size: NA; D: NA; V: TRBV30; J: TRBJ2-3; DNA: TGTGCCTGGAGCACAGGGTCGCGCACGCAGTATTTT; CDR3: CAWSTGSRTQYF
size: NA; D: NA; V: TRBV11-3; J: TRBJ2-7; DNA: TGTGCCAGCAGCCCCGATTCAGGCGACGAGCAGTACTTC; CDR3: CASSPDSGDEQYF
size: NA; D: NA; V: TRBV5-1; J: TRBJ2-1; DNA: TGCGCCAGCAGCGCCCCGGCAGGGGCTAAAGATGAGCAGTTCTTC; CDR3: CASSAPAGAKDEQFF
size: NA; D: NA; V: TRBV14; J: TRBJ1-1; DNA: TGTGCCAGCAGCCAAAAGATTGCGGGGGTCACTGAAGCTTTCTTT; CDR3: CASSQKIAGVTEAFF
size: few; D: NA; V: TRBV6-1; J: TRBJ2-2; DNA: TGTGCCAGCAGTGAAGGAACAGCCACCGGGGAGCTGTTTTTT; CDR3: CASSEGTATGELFF
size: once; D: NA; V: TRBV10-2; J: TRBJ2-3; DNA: TGCGCCAGCAGTGAGTGGTGGTACATTAGCACAGATACGCAGTATTTT; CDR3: CASSEWWYISTDTQYF
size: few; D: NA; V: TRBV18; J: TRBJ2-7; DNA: TGTGCCAGCTCCCCGAGCTCCTACGAGCAGTACTTC; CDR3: CASSPSSYEQYF
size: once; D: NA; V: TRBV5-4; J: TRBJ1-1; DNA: TGTGCCAGCAGCCTCCTCTCTCTAGGCCTCGGGACTGAAGCTTTCTTT; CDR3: CASSLLSLGLGTEAFF
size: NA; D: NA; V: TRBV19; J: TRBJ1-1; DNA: TGTGCCAGTAGTATGAGCCCGGGTTCTCACTTAGCTGAAGCTTTCTTT; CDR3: CASSMSPGSHLAEAFF
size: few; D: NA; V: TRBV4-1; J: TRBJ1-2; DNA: TGCGCCAGCAGCCGCCTCGGCTATGGCTACACCTTC; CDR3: CASSRLGYGYTF
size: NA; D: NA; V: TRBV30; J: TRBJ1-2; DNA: TGTGCCAGCCTCGAAGGCTACACCTTC; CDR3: CASLEGYTF
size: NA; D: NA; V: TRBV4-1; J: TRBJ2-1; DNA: TGCGCCAGCAGCCCCGCCCCAGGCTACAATGAGCAGTTCTTC; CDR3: CASSPAPGYNEQFF
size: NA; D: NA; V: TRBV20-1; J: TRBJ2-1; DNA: TGCAGCCCTAGGGGAAATGAGCAGTTCTTC; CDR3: CSPRGNEQFF
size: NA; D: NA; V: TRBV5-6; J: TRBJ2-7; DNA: TGTGCCAGCAGCTTGGCGGGAGTGGGGGAGCAGTACTTC; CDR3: CASSLAGVGEQYF
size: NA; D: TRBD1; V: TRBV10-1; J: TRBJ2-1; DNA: TGCGCCAGCAGCGTACAGGGGCCTAGCTCCTACAATGAGCAGTTCTTC; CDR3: CASSVQGPSSYNEQFF
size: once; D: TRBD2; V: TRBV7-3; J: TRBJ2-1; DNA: TGTGCCAGCAGCGCGGGGGTGGGACTAGCGGGGGGCAATGAGCAGTTCTTC; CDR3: CASSAGVGLAGGNEQFF
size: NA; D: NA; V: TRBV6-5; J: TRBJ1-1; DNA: TGTGCCAGCAGTTACTCGTTCAGGACTGAAGCTTTCTTT; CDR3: CASSYSFRTEAFF
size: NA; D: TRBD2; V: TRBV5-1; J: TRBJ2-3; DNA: TGCGCCAGCAGCTTTGGGACTAGGAACACAGATACGCAGTATTTT; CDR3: CASSFGTRNTDTQYF
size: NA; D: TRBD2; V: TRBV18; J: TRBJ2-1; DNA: TGTGCCAGCTCACCGGAATTTTGGCGGGAGGGTTACAATGAGCAGTTCTTC; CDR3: CASSPEFWREGYNEQFF
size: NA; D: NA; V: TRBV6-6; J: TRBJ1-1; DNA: TGTGCCAGCAGTTACTCGGGGCCCACTGAAGCTTTCTTT; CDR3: CASSYSGPTEAFF
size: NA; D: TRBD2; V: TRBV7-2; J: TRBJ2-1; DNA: TGTGCCAGCAGCTCGATCGGGGGGAACGGGCTAAATGAGCAGTTCTTC; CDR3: CASSSIGGNGLNEQFF
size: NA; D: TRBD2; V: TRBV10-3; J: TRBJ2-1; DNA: TGTGCCATCAGTGACGGTGGACTAGCCAATGAGCAGTTCTTC; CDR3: CAISDGGLANEQFF
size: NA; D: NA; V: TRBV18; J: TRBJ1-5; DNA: TGTGCCAGCTCAGCGGGCCCTTCGGCCGGCAATCAGCCCCAGCATTTT; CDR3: CASSAGPSAGNQPQHF
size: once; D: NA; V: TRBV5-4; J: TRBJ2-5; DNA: TGTGCCAGCAGCTTGGGTGGCGGGGCGGGAGAGACCCAGTACTTC; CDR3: CASSLGGGAGETQYF
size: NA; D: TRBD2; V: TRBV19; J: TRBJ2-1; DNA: TGTGCCAGCGGACTAGCTCGTGGGAACGAGCAGTTCTTC; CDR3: CASGLARGNEQFF
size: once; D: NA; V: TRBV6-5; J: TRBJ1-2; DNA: TGTGCCAGCAGTTACTCGAGGTCAGACCCCTATGGCTACACCTTC; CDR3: CASSYSRSDPYGYTF
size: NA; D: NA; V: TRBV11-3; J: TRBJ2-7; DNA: TGTGCCAGCAGCTTAGGTAGCTACGAGCAGTACTTC; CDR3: CASSLGSYEQYF
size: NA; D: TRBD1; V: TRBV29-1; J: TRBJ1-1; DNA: TGCAGCGTTGATAGGGGACAGGGGATGAACACTGAAGCTTTCTTT; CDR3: CSVDRGQGMNTEAFF
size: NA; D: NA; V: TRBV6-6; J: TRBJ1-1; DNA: TGTGCCAGCAGTTACTCAGGGGGGGCTGAAGCTTTCTTT; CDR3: CASSYSGGAEAFF
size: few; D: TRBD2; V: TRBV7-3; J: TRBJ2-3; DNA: TGTGCCAGCAGCTCGGGACTAGGGGCAGATACGCAGTATTTT; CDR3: CASSSGLGADTQYF
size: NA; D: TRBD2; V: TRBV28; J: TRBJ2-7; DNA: TGTGCCAGCAGTTACCCCGGTCTAGCGGGAGGGTTAGAGCAGTACTTC; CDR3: CASSYPGLAGGLEQYF
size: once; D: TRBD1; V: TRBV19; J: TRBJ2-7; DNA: TGTGCCAGTCGGGGCCAGGGGGACCACGAGCAGTACTTC; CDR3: CASRGQGDHEQYF
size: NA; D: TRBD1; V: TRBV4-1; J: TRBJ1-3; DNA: TGCGCCAGCAGCCAGGGACAGGGGCGCTCTGGAAACACCATATATTTT; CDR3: CASSQGQGRSGNTIYF
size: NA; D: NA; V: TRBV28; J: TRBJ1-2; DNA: TGTGCCAGCAGTTCGTCAGGGTTGAGCTATGGCTACACCTTC; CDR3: CASSSSGLSYGYTF
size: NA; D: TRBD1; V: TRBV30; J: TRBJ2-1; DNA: TGTGCCTGGGGAACAGGGGCGGAGCAGTTCTTC; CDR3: CAWGTGAEQFF
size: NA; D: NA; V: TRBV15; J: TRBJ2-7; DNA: TGTGCCACCAGCAGAGATATGGCCCCGGGACTTAGCTACGAGCAGTACTTC; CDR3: CATSRDMAPGLSYEQYF
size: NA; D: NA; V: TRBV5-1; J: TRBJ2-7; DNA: TGCGCCAGCAGCTTGGTGGTAGCGCGATCCTACGAGCAGTACTTC; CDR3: CASSLVVARSYEQYF
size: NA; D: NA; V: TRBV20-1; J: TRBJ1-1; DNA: TGCAGTGCTTCCCACTCCGGGAGAACTTTT; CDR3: CSASHSGRTF
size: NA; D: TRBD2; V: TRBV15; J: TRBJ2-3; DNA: TGTGCCACCAGCTCACTAGCGGGGGTTACAGATACGCAGTATTTT; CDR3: CATSSLAGVTDTQYF
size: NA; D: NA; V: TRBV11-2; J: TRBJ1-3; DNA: TGTGCCAGCAGCTCATCGACAGGTTCTGGAAACACCATATATTTT; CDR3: CASSSSTGSGNTIYF